This TCR beta chain was recovered during a study of T cell responses to AZD1222 COVID-19 vaccine. Study observations and caveats: Clonal diversity was possibly underestimated; the donors were predominantly white British and more often female.

Sequencing used immunoSEQ multiplex PCR; TCRdb keeps in-frame clones, though not all of them. The sample has around 140,000 clones, around 91% seen once. Worth noting for this clone: Its specificity is not known.

The sample was peripheral blood, taken on day 0 of AZD1222 vaccination. This receptor was obtained from an adult in good health.

In DNA, the CDR3 is TGTGCCAGCAGCTTAGATCTGGCGGGAGCGTCCAATGAGCAGTTCTTC. It translates to CASSLDLAGASNEQFF. The rearrangement links TRBV11-2 to TRBJ2-1, with 7 bases matching TRBD2. The CDR3 loop spans 16 amino acids. The germline V gene has CDR1 SGHAT and CDR2 FQNNGV. The trim removed 0 bases at V and 6 bases at J, leaving 8 bases unmatched.